The 26 T cell receptor beta chains given below trace back to one sample, sequenced in a study of regulatory T cells in long-lasting Graves disease. Noted time point: newly diagnosed GD, antithyroid drugs for less than 3 months. RNA isolated from PBMCs was used to make the TCR library. Researchers made TCR beta libraries by using iRepertoire HTBI primers and running Arm-PCR on CDR3 regions. One entry per CDR3 protein, called by TCRdb with MiXCR from the multiplex PCR reads. The sample has 440,000 or so distinct CDR3 sequences; roughly 15% are singletons. This sample was also put to use in a study of T cells in Graves' hyperthyroidism and ophthalmopathy.

The source was peripheral blood mononuclear cells (PBMCs), collected at new diagnosis, from a patient treated with antithyroid drugs. The receptors were gathered from a woman younger than 45 with Graves disease.

The V gene is TRBV20-1, the J gene TRBJ2-1; 13 nucleotides line up with TRBD2. Germline CDR1 reads DFQATT; CDR2 reads SNEGSKA (reference sequence). The trim removed 6 bases at V and 8 bases at J, leaving 7 bases unmatched. This CDR3 spans 14 amino acids. The CDR3 nucleotides are TGCAGTGCCACGACTAGCGGGAGGAACCATGAGCAGTTCTTC. Protein: CSATTSGRNHEQFF.

The table lists this clonotype with many counts. The rearrangement joins TRBV11-1 to TRBJ2-5, with 14 bases lining up with TRBD2. Germline trimming cut 4 bases from V and 5 bases from J; bases unmatched to any gene: 3. CDR3 length: 15 residues. Germline loops: CDR1 SGHAT, CDR2 FQDESV (reference sequence). CDR3 residues: CASSWTSGRSETQYF. The DNA for the CDR3 is TGTGCCAGCAGCTGGACTAGCGGGAGGAGCGAGACCCAGTACTTC.

This clonotype came up a few times. The chain carries TRBV6-9 and TRBJ2-3; TRBD1 is a possible D gene (5 bases). The CDR3 is 14 amino acids. Trimming stripped 2 bases from V and 2 bases from J, with 8 bases between. The germline gives CDR1 MNHGY, CDR2 SVAAGI. This CDR3 is CASSYNRNTDTQYF. The DNA for the CDR3 is TGTGCCAGCAGTTATAACAGGAACACAGATACGCAGTATTTT.

Ten or more counts support this clonotype. The chain is built from TRBV7-9 and TRBJ1-5; 9 bases are shared with TRBD1. The CDR3 has 17 amino acids. Germline CDR1 reads SEHNR; CDR2 reads FQNEAQ (reference sequence). After removal of 4 bases from V and 1 base from J, the junction contained 8 bases not matched to a gene. CDR3 sequence (DNA): TGTGCCAGCAGCTCAAGTACAGGGGGCTACAGCAATCAGCCCCAGCATTTT. Its translation is CASSSSTGGYSNQPQHF. Full variable domain (missing parts from reference TRBV7-9 and TRBJ1-5): DTGVSQNPRHKITKRGQNVTFRCDPISEHNRLYWYRQTLGQGPEFLTYFQNEAQLEKSRLLSDRFSAERPKGSFSTLEIQRTEQGDSAMYLCASSSSTGGYSNQPQHFGDGTRLSIL.

This clonotype was picked up many times. The chain couples TRBV20-1 to TRBJ2-5; 9 bases match TRBD2. The V gene's germline CDR1 is DFQATT and CDR2 SNEGSKA (reference sequence). Germline trimming cut 3 bases from V and 1 base from J; bases unmatched to any gene: 12. This CDR3 comprises 17 residues. CDR3 DNA sequence: TGCAGTGCTAGGGGAACCCTAGCGGGGCCCTCCCAAGAGACCCAGTACTTC. Its protein product is CSARGTLAGPSQETQYF.

The CDR3 here is CASSPAPAGAYNEQFF. In DNA, the CDR3 is TGTGCCAGCAGCCCGGCCCCGGCGGGAGCCTACAATGAGCAGTTCTTC. The rearrangement joins TRBV5-5 to TRBJ2-1; TRBD2 agrees at 7 bases. Per germline, CDR1 SGHKS and CDR2 YYEKEE (reference sequence). Unmatched junction bases numbered 9, after V lost 4 bases and J lost 2 bases. The CDR3 runs 16 residues.

The V gene is TRBV19, the J gene TRBJ2-3; TRBD1 matches 11 bases. V lost 3 bases to trimming and J lost 0 bases; unmatched junction nucleotides: 2. Germline loops: CDR1 LNHDA, CDR2 SQIVND (reference sequence). This CDR3 has 16 amino acids. CDR3 nucleotides: TGTGCCAGTAGTATTAGGACAGGGGGCAGCACAGATACGCAGTATTTT. Its translation is CASSIRTGGSTDTQYF.

With respect to this clonotype: This sequence may be a read error, since a much larger clone differs from it by one base. The chain carries TRBV6-1 and TRBJ1-2; 7 bases are shared with TRBD1. CDR1 is MNHNS, CDR2 SASEGT, per germline. The CDR3 is 12 amino acids. CDR3 sequence (DNA): TGTACCAGCAGTAGACAGGGCGCTGGCTACACCTTC. Amino acid sequence: CTSSRQGAGYTF.

This clonotype was seen at least ten times. The chain has TRBV7-3 and TRBJ2-3; D possibly uses TRBD1 or TRBD2 (6 bases each). CDR3 length: 16 residues. In germline, CDR1 is SGHTA, CDR2 FQGTGA. V lost 5 bases, J lost 5 bases, and 20 bases lay in between. The CDR3 is CASSRSLGGAEDTQYF. Written as DNA, the CDR3 is TGTGCCAGCAGCCGATCACTGGGGGGCGCGGAAGATACGCAGTATTTT.

Points on this clonotype: Relative to the germline gene, one junction end is altered; a read error may explain this. The chain has TRBV3-1 and TRBJ2-4, with TRBD2 matching 11 bases. CDR3 length: 14 residues. CDR1 and CDR2 (germline): LGHDT, YNNKEL (reference sequence). CDR3 amino acids: CASRPGLAANIRYF. The DNA for the CDR3 is TGTGCCAGCAGGCCGGGACTAGCGGCAAACATTCGGTACTTC.

This clonotype was observed many times. This chain links TRBV6-1 with TRBJ1-2, with 7 positions matching TRBD1. Trimming removed 5 bases from V and 2 bases from J; junction bases left unmatched: 20. The germline gives CDR1 MNHNS, CDR2 SASEGT. The CDR3 has 19 residues. In DNA, the CDR3 is TGTGCCAGCAGTCCCAAAGGGAGGGGGCCAAAAACCTTCAACTATGGCTACACCTTC. It codes for CASSPKGRGPKTFNYGYTF.

The chain uses TRBV28 and TRBJ2-1, with TRBD2 as a possible D gene (5 bases). The CDR3 is 13 amino acids. With 2 bases removed from V and 13 bases from J, the gap between germline ends came to 15 bases. Germline V gives CDR1 MDHEN, CDR2 SYDVKM. This CDR3 is CASSLEGRETQFF. The CDR3 bases are TGTGCCAGCAGTTTAGAGGGTAGGGAGACCCAGTTCTTC. Drawing the rest from reference TRBV28 and TRBJ2-1, the complete variable domain is DVKVTQSSRYLVKRTGEKVFLECVQDMDHENMFWYRQDPGLGLRLIYFSYDVKMKEKGDIPEGYSVSREKKERFSLILESASTNQTSMYLCASSLEGRETQFFGPGTRLTVL.

Ten or more counts support this clonotype. The CDR3 DNA is TGCGCCAGCAACCAGAAGGAAATCGCCTACAATGAGCAGTTCTTC. This translates into CASNQKEIAYNEQFF. The chain is built from TRBV5-1 and TRBJ2-1; D call uncertain. Germline V gene data show CDR1 as SGHRS and CDR2 as YFSETQ. With 6 bases removed from V and 2 bases from J, the gap between germline ends came to 15 bases. There are 15 residues in the CDR3. The complete variable domain, with remaining parts taken from reference TRBV5-1 and TRBJ2-1, reads KAGVTQTPRYLIKTRGQQVTLSCSPISGHRSVSWYQQTPGQGLQFLFEYFSETQRNKGNFPGRFSGRQFSNSRSEMNVSTLELGDSALYLCASNQKEIAYNEQFFGPGTRLTVL.

The chain has TRBV3-1 and TRBJ1-4, with 7 bases fitting TRBD1. The CDR3 has 13 residues. Trimming took 6 bases from V and 5 from J; bases not matched to a gene: 3. Germline CDR1 reads LGHDT; CDR2 reads YNNKEL (reference sequence). This CDR3 reads CASSRQGNEKLFF. The CDR3 DNA reads TGTGCCAGCAGTCGACAGGGAAATGAAAAACTGTTTTTT.

This clonotype was counted at least ten times. V usage is TRBV12-3 or TRBV12-4 and J usage is TRBJ2-3; 13 bases line up with TRBD2. This CDR3 spans 20 amino acids. The junction had 14 bases not matched to a gene; V was cut back by 5 bases and J by 0 bases. The CDR3 here is CASSPPLGTSGDPSTDTQYF. CDR3 nucleotides: TGTGCCAGCAGTCCCCCATTAGGGACTAGCGGGGATCCTAGCACAGATACGCAGTATTTT.

This clonotype was counted a single time. The chain has TRBV9 and TRBJ2-3; D call uncertain. This CDR3 is 14 amino acids long. Germline V gene sequence: CDR1 SGDLS, CDR2 YYNGEE. The V and J ends lost 0 bases and 2 bases respectively, with 7 bases between them. CDR3 region: CASSVALYTDTQYF. The CDR3 DNA follows: TGTGCCAGCAGCGTAGCACTCTACACAGATACGCAGTATTTT.

This clonotype has a count of ten or more. V is TRBV20-1 and J is TRBJ2-3; 10 positions agree with TRBD2. Germline CDR1 is DFQATT and CDR2 is SNEGSKA (reference sequence). V was pared by 4 bases and J by 6 bases, with 7 bases of the junction left unmatched. This CDR3 spans 14 amino acids. The CDR3 DNA reads TGCAGTGCTATGAAGCGGGAGGGCGGGGATACGCAGTATTTT. This translates into CSAMKREGGDTQYF.

Many counts were recorded for this clonotype. The chain is built from TRBV2 and TRBJ2-5; tentatively, D is TRBD1 (6 bases). There are 12 residues in the CDR3. Germline V gene sequence: CDR1 SNHLY, CDR2 FYNNEI. V dropped 6 bases and J dropped 5 bases, with 10 bases sitting between them. The CDR3 nucleotides read TGTGCCAGCAGCACCCAGGGGGAGACCCAGTACTTC. Its translation: CASSTQGETQYF.

This clonotype was picked up a small number of times. The chain employs TRBV27 and TRBJ2-7; 7 bases are a match to TRBD1. Trimming cost V 7 bases and J 2 bases; bases outside gene matches: 5. The CDR3 is made up of 13 amino acids. CDR1 and CDR2 from the germline V gene are MNHEY and SMNVEV (reference sequence). CDR3 DNA: TGTGCCAGCAAGGGGGACAGTACCTACGAGCAGTACTTC. Translating gives CASKGDSTYEQYF.

Ten or more counts support this clonotype. The chain couples TRBV20-1 to TRBJ2-1; D unresolved. Germline CDR1 DFQATT, CDR2 SNEGSKA (reference sequence). Trimming shortened V by 4 bases and J by 6 bases, and 4 bases separated the two germline ends. The CDR3 has 10 amino acids. The CDR3: CSANPNEQFF. In nucleotides, the CDR3 is TGCAGTGCTAACCCCAATGAGCAGTTCTTC.

This sequence joins TRBV5-4 and TRBJ2-1, with 7 bases aligning to TRBD2. Germline values: CDR1 SGHNT, CDR2 YYREEE (reference sequence). The CDR3 totals 15 residues. V lost 4 bases to trimming and J lost 8 bases; unmatched junction nucleotides: 12. CDR3 nucleotides: TGTGCCAGCAGCCCAGGACTAGTGAAGTTTGATGAGCAGTTCTTC. Its translation is CASSPGLVKFDEQFF.

The V and J genes are TRBV19 and TRBJ1-4, with TRBD1 identical over 10 bases. Germline V gene sequence: CDR1 LNHDA, CDR2 SQIVND (reference sequence). V lost 5 bases, J lost 5 bases, and 8 bases stayed unmatched. The CDR3 is 16 amino acids. This chain's CDR3 is CASSARDRGSNEKLFF. The CDR3 bases are TGTGCCAGTAGTGCCCGGGACAGGGGCTCGAATGAAAAACTGTTTTTT.

The chain has TRBV29-1 and TRBJ1-1; the D is unclear. The CDR3 extends over 12 amino acids. The V gene lost 7 bases and the J gene lost 0 bases, with 9 bases spanning the gap. The germline V gene has CDR1 SQVTM and CDR2 ANQGSEA. The CDR3 spells CSGSIMNTEAFF. CDR3 coding DNA: TGCAGCGGGTCCATCATGAACACTGAAGCTTTCTTT.

This clonotype was recorded many times. The chain recombines TRBV12-3 or TRBV12-4 with TRBJ2-2; 10 nucleotides match TRBD2. There are 16 residues in the CDR3. With V trimmed by 3 bases and J by 3 bases, 4 bases remained unmatched. The CDR3 is CASSFGTSAYTGELFF. As DNA, the CDR3 is TGTGCCAGCAGTTTCGGGACTAGCGCTTACACCGGGGAGCTGTTTTTT.

This clonotype showed up just a few times. The rearrangement joins TRBV7-9 to TRBJ2-1, with D possibly being TRBD1 or TRBD2 (5 bases each). Germline V gene data show CDR1 as SEHNR and CDR2 as FQNEAQ (reference sequence). The CDR3 contains 15 residues. Trimming left V 5 bases short and J 7 bases short, with 18 bases between. Here the CDR3 reads CASSKLRDQRNEQFF. DNA for the CDR3: TGTGCCAGCAGCAAACTCCGGGACCAAAGGAATGAGCAGTTCTTC.

The chain has TRBV7-9 and TRBJ2-2; no clear D. CDR1 SEHNR and CDR2 FQNEAQ come from the germline V gene (reference sequence). The CDR3 sequence is 16 residues long. Trimming took 4 bases from V and 5 from J, leaving 17 bases between them. Here the CDR3 reads CASSSPGPHHTGELFF. CDR3 nucleotide sequence: TGTGCCAGCAGCTCCCCGGGTCCCCACCATACCGGGGAGCTGTTTTTT.